Detailed here is one TCR beta chain. These data belong to a study of control samples from healthy donors and cancer patients. TCRdb's table, derived via immunoSEQ multiplex PCR, lists solely in-frame clones and lacks some. Among about 110,000 clones listed, 80% to 90% were seen once. Per the germline V gene, CDR1 is SGHRS and CDR2 is YFSETQ. This CDR3 is 13 amino acids long. V gave up 4 bases and J gave up 8 bases, with 13 bases separating them. Sequencing used blood. This chain links TRBV5-1 with TRBJ2-1; tentative D call: TRBD1 (6 bases). The receptor comes from a woman between 50 and 59 years old in good health. The CDR3: CASSRSWTDEQFF. DNA for the CDR3: TGCGCCAGCAGCCGATCCTGGACAGATGAGCAGTTCTTC.